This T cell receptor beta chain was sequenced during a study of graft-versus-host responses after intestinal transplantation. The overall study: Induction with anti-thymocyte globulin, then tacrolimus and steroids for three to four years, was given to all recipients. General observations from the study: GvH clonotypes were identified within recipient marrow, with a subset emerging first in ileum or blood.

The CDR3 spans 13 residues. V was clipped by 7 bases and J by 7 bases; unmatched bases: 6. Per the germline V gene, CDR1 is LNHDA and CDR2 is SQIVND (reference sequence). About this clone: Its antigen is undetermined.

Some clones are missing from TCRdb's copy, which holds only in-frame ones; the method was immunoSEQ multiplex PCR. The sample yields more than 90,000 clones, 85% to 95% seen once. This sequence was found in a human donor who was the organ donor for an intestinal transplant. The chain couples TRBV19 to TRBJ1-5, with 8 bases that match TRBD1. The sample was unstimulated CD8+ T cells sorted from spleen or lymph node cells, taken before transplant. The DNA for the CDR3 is TGTGCCAGTACCCAGGGGGCTGAGCAGCCCCAGCATTTT. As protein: CASTQGAEQPQHF. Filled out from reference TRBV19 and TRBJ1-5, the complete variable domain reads DGGITQSPKYLFRKEGQNVTLSCEQNLNHDAMYWYRQDPGQGLRLIYYSQIVNDFQKGDIAEGYSVSREKKESFPLTVTSAQKNPTAFYLCASTQGAEQPQHFGDGTRLSIL.